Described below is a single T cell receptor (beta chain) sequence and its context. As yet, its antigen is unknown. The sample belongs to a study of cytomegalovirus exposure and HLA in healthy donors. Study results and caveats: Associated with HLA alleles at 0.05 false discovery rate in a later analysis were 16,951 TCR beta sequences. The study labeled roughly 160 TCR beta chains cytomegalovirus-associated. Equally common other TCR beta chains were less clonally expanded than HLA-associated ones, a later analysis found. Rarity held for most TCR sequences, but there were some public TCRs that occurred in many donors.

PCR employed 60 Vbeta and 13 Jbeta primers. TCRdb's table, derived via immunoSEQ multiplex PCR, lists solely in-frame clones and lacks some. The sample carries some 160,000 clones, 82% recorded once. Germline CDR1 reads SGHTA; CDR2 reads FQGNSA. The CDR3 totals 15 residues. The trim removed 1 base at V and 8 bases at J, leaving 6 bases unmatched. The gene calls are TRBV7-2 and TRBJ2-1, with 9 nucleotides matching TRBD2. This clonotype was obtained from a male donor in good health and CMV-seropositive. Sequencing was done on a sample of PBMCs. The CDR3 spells CASSLGLAGLDEQFF. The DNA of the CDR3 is TGTGCCAGCAGCTTAGGCCTAGCGGGGCTCGATGAGCAGTTCTTC.